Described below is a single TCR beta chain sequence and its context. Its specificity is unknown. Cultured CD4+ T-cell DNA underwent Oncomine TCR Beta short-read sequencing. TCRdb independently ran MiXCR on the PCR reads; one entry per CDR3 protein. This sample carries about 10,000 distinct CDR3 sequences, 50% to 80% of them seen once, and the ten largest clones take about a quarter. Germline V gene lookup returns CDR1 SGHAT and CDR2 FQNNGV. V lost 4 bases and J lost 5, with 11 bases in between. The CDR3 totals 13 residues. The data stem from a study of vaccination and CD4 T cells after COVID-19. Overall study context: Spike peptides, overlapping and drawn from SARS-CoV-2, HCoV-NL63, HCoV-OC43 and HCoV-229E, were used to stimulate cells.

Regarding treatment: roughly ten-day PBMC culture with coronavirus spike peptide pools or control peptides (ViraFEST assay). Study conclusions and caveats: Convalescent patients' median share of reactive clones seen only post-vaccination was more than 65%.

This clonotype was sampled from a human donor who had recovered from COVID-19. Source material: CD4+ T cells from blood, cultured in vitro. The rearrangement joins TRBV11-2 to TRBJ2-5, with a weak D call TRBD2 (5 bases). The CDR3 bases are TGTGCCAGCAGCTCGGACTCGAAGGAGACCCAGTACTTC. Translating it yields CASSSDSKETQYF.